The source of this TCR beta chain is a study of cytomegalovirus exposure and HLA in healthy donors. Study as a whole: Ancestry clustering placed about 80% of about 400 genotyped donors in the Caucasian-associated cluster. Study conclusions and caveats: Reportedly, cytomegalovirus status was diagnosed with high sensitivity and specificity.

With 1 base clipped from V and 0 bases from J, the junction kept 21 bases outside the gene matches. The CDR3 contains 22 residues. CDR1 is SQVTM, CDR2 ANQGSEA, per germline. A note on this clone: Its antigen is unknown.

Primers included in the PCR were 60 Vbeta and 13 Jbeta primers. Sequencing used immunoSEQ multiplex PCR; TCRdb keeps in-frame clones, though not all of them. The data contain over 100,000 clones, less than 75% of them singletons. The sequenced sample was PBMCs. This TCR was sampled from a woman aged 40-49 years in good health and CMV-seropositive. This chain uses TRBV29-1 with TRBJ2-3, with TRBD2 matching 11 bases. The CDR3 DNA follows: TGCAGCGTTGAAGCCCCGGGAACTCCCGGGACTAGCGGATTCCATAGCACAGATACGCAGTATTTT. This sequence encodes CSVEAPGTPGTSGFHSTDTQYF.